This record covers a single T cell receptor (beta chain). The sample comes from a study of shared clonotypes between healthy human individuals. Clones were read by immunoSEQ multiplex PCR, and TCRdb kept only the in-frame ones, dropping some. The sample has 2 million to 3 million clones, roughly 93% seen once; the top ten hold roughly 0.39%. The receptor was isolated from a young man in good health. Some clones in this sample may be carry-over from other donors' samples. Input material: naive CD4+ T cells from PBMCs. The subset was: CD45RA+ positively selected.

The CDR3 here is CASKVGLADYNEQFF. Written as DNA, the CDR3 is TGTGCCAGCAAGGTGGGGCTAGCCGATTACAATGAGCAGTTCTTC. This chain connects TRBV6-1 to TRBJ2-1; D tentatively reads TRBD1 or TRBD2 (5 bases each). From germline, CDR1 is MNHNS and CDR2 SASEGT. V lost 7 bases to trimming and J lost 4 bases, with 17 bases between them. The CDR3 runs to 15 residues.